This T cell receptor (beta chain) was captured in a study of cytomegalovirus exposure and HLA in healthy donors. This clone has just one count. Its antigen is still unknown. Study-level findings and limits: Reportedly, a later analysis found an Asian-associated ancestry cluster had fewer N-insertions than the approximately 700-donor mean. An assumption of roughly uniform sequencing depth across donors underlay the presence/absence analyses. A later analysis reported that several of the most significant clusters appeared to be linked to common viral pathogens, among them Epstein-Barr virus.

Both 60 Vbeta primers and 13 Jbeta primers went into the PCR. Using immunoSEQ multiplex PCR, the repertoire was profiled, and TCRdb retains in-frame clones only, with some absent. Counted here are tens of thousands of clones, 75% to 80% occurring once; the ten biggest clones make up approximately 2.5%. J was trimmed by 7 bases and V by 0 bases; bases with no gene match: 4. The CDR3 contains 15 residues. Germline assignment: CDR1 LNHNV and CDR2 YYDKDF (reference sequence). The sample taken for sequencing was PBMCs. The chain employs TRBV15 and TRBJ2-4, with TRBD1 matching 9 bases. The receptor's source is a middle-aged woman in good health and CMV-seropositive. DNA for the CDR3: TGTGCCACCAGCAGAGATCTAGGACAGGGGAACATTCAGTACTTC. Translation gives CATSRDLGQGNIQYF.